A selection of T cell receptor beta chains follows, all from one sample in a study of a mutant IDH1 vaccine in newly diagnosed glioma. These receptors are not linked to any known antigen. The protocol was immunoSEQ multiplex PCR, while the TCRdb copy is restricted to in-frame clones and leaves out a portion. This table holds some 51,000 clones, around 80% found once. The sample in question was PBMCs, obtained from a glioma patient whose treatment included an IDH1 peptide vaccine. Every receptor here comes from a man aged 50-60 years with glioma. Both conserved end residues are part of each CDR3. Fields, in order: J gene, clone size, V gene, CDR3 protein. Clone size is shown for a subset of rows, as once, few, many or a class of expanded clone.

>TRBJ2-3|once|TRBV13
CASSMSTDTQYF
>TRBJ1-5|-|TRBV9
CASSVDRDSRQPQHF
>TRBJ2-7|-|TRBV7-9
CASSLAGGPYEQYF
>TRBJ1-4|-|TRBV5-6
CASRMGGGANEKLFF
>TRBJ1-2|-|TRBV25-1
CASSVPGQEDYGYTF
>TRBJ1-1|-|TRBV28
CASRTLQGNTEAFF
>TRBJ2-7|-|TRBV4-1
CASSQRSGNYEQYF
>TRBJ1-2|once|TRBV2
CASSEWRSRGGYGYTF
>TRBJ1-6|-|TRBV7-8
CASSRAYGLGANSPLHF
>TRBJ2-2|-|TRBV5-5
CASSLEGATGELFF
>TRBJ2-3|once|TRBV10-1
CASSATVGSTDTQYF
>TRBJ2-5|-|TRBV5-1
CASSSGQAQETQYF
>TRBJ2-5|-|TRBV4-2
CASSSYSTSGGAGETQYF
>TRBJ2-5|-|TRBV5-4
CASSLQGGGYQETQYF
>TRBJ2-7|-|TRBV18
CASSSGTGDAFVYEQYF
>TRBJ1-1|-|TRBV14
CASSQESFTEAFF
>TRBJ1-5|few|TRBV7-6
CASSPNGYSNQPQHF
>TRBJ1-1|-|TRBV5-1
CASSAAGGNTEAFF
>TRBJ2-3|once|TRBV6-6
CASSYSTGVSTDTQYF
>TRBJ1-5|once|TRBV6-5
CASSPIPGSNQPQHF
>TRBJ1-1|few|TRBV27
CASIGGGIEAFF
>TRBJ2-3|-|TRBV2
CASSGGLHPDTQYF
>TRBJ2-7|-|TRBV5-1
CASSLQEGEQYF
>TRBJ1-1|-|TRBV18
CASSPRDRGLHTEAFF
>TRBJ2-2|few|TRBV2
CASSVAGGNTGELFF
>TRBJ1-2|-|TRBV25-1
CASSPHGGAFNYGYTF
>TRBJ2-2|-|TRBV5-1
CASSSRTVVATGELFF
>TRBJ1-2|once|TRBV7-2
CASSLSGARYGYTF
>TRBJ2-1|-|TRBV19
CASSIGGGGNEQFF
>TRBJ2-6|-|TRBV18
CASSLRSGANVLTF
>TRBJ2-2|-|TRBV2
CASSMTSGGGVAGELFF
>TRBJ2-7|-|TRBV2
CASKSRGWGPYEQYF
>TRBJ1-2|once|TRBV5-1
CASSTSGQINYGYTF
>TRBJ1-2|-|TRBV6-6
CASRIGQGEGGYTF
>TRBJ1-5|-|TRBV11-2
CASSAADSNQPQHF
>TRBJ2-2|-|TRBV13
CASSLEPQATGELFF
>TRBJ1-4|-|TRBV15
CATSRAGGGAKNEKLFF
>TRBJ1-3|-|TRBV30
CAWSAGTVSGNTIYF
>TRBJ1-5|-|TRBV4-1
CASSQEAVYSNQPQHF
>TRBJ2-3|-|TRBV28
CASSPRGGADTQYF
>TRBJ2-1|-|TRBV5-1
CASTSTDRAYNEQFF
>TRBJ1-6|-|TRBV11-1
CASSPRTVNSPLHF
>TRBJ2-2|few|TRBV5-1
CASSLGDTGELFF
>TRBJ2-5|-|TRBV5-5
CASSLIETQYF
>TRBJ1-3|-|TRBV5-1
CASSLGVSGNTIYF
>TRBJ1-5|-|TRBV4-1
CASSQPGQRQPQHF
>TRBJ2-1|-|TRBV29-1
CSVGALYNEQFF
>TRBJ2-5|-|TRBV5-1
CASSFSPTETQYF
>TRBJ1-6|few|TRBV18
CASSLFEAGTNNSPLHF
>TRBJ1-5|-|TRBV25-1
CASNGQGNQPQHF